These 16 T cell receptor beta chains were sequenced from one sample in a study of CD8+CD57+ T cells in acquired aplastic anemia. Sequenced patients had shown CD8+CD57+ cell expansion by flow cytometry. TCR beta VDJ and CDR3 were profiled, and genomic DNA was the template. Each CDR3 protein is one row after TCRdb ran MiXCR on the reads. The sample has under 200,000 distinct CDR3 sequences; about 50% are singletons. Material: sorted CD4+, CD8+, or CD8+CD57+ T cells (not recorded which) from PBMCs. The receptors come from a human donor with aplastic anemia.

J is TRBJ2-1 and V is TRBV20-1; D is undetermined. Per the germline V gene, CDR1 is DFQATT and CDR2 is SNEGSKA (reference sequence). CDR3 length: 13 residues. Trimming took 1 base from V and 7 from J, leaving 11 bases between them. CDR3 region: CSARARLTNEQFF. CDR3 coding DNA: TGCAGTGCTAGAGCCAGGCTGACGAATGAGCAGTTCTTC.

This clonotype occurred a few times. J is TRBJ2-3 and V is TRBV15; D may be TRBD1 or TRBD2 (5 bases each). CDR1 is LNHNV and CDR2 is YYDKDF in the germline V gene (reference sequence). The ends were cut back, 3 bases at V and 4 bases at J, with 14 bases in the middle. The CDR3 has 15 residues. The CDR3 loop is CATSSSPRDADTQYF. CDR3 sequence (DNA): TGTGCCACCAGCAGCTCGCCTAGGGACGCAGATACGCAGTATTTT.

The chain couples TRBV15 to TRBJ2-1; a weak D match, TRBD2 (6 bases). V lost 0 bases and J 6 bases, leaving 18 bases between the germline ends. Germline CDR1 is LNHNV and CDR2 is YYDKDF (reference sequence). This CDR3 has 17 amino acids. The CDR3 DNA reads TGTGCCACCAGCAGAGATAGGGCGGGGAGGCAATCCAATGAGCAGTTCTTC. As protein: CATSRDRAGRQSNEQFF.

The chain joins TRBV10-1 to TRBJ2-2; 9 positions match TRBD1. This CDR3 contains 13 residues. The germline gives CDR1 WNHNN, CDR2 SYGVQD (reference sequence). The ends lost 5 bases at V and 7 bases at J; junction bases unmatched: 2. The chain's CDR3 is CASSWTGDGELFF. CDR3 nucleotide sequence: TGCGCCAGCAGTTGGACAGGGGACGGGGAGCTGTTTTTT.

This rearrangement joins TRBV10-3 to TRBJ1-3, with D possibly being TRBD1 (5 bases). V lost 2 bases to trimming and J lost 4 bases, with 9 bases between them. From germline, CDR1 is ENHRY and CDR2 SYGVKD. The CDR3 sequence is 14 residues long. The chain's CDR3 is CAISEGAEGNTIYF. The CDR3 coding sequence is TGTGCCATCAGTGAGGGGGCCGAGGGAAACACCATATATTTT.

This clonotype is a singleton in its sample. The chain employs TRBV29-1 and TRBJ1-1; D is possibly TRBD1 (6 bases). The CDR3 consists of 13 residues. Trimming took off 6 bases at V and 4 bases at J, with 15 bases between the two ends. The V gene's germline CDR1 is SQVTM and CDR2 ANQGSEA. Here the CDR3 reads CSVGNRAGTEAFF. The CDR3 region has the DNA TGCAGCGTGGGTAACAGGGCCGGCACTGAAGCTTTCTTT.

This clonotype was seen only a few times. In DNA form, the CDR3 reads TGTGCCAGCAGCTTAGCGGGGGGACAGGGGAACACAGATACGCAGTATTTT. Protein: CASSLAGGQGNTDTQYF. The chain joins TRBV7-2 to TRBJ2-3; 10 bases match TRBD1. The V gene end was trimmed by 0 bases and the J gene end by 2 bases; junction bases not matched to a gene: 5. CDR1 is SGHTA and CDR2 is FQGNSA in the germline V gene. The length of the CDR3 is 17 residues.

This clonotype was found a few times. This chain links TRBV15 with TRBJ1-2; TRBD1 aligns across 7 bases. CDR1 LNHNV and CDR2 YYDKDF come from the germline V gene (reference sequence). With 4 bases clipped from V and 6 bases from J, the junction kept 8 bases outside the gene matches. The CDR3 totals 14 residues. CDR3 nucleotide sequence: TGTGCCACCAGCACGCGCGTTACAGGGGATGGCTACACCTTC. Protein sequence: CATSTRVTGDGYTF.

CDR3 DNA sequence: TGCGCCAGCAGTACCCCGGGACAGGGAAACTACAATGAGCAGTTCTTC. The encoded protein is CASSTPGQGNYNEQFF. J is TRBJ2-1 and V is TRBV10-1; 9 bases match TRBD1. This CDR3 comprises 16 residues. Per germline, CDR1 WNHNN and CDR2 SYGVQD (reference sequence). The trim removed 5 bases at V and 3 bases at J, leaving 8 bases unmatched.

This clonotype was counted many times. The genes are TRBV6-1 and TRBJ2-7; 11 bases match TRBD2. CDR3 length: 15 residues. Germline CDR1 MNHNS, CDR2 SASEGT. Trimming at V came to 5 bases and at J to 4 bases, leaving 7 bases not matched to a gene. The CDR3 region is CASSPTSGIWYEQYF. The CDR3 DNA is TGTGCCAGCAGTCCGACTAGCGGGATCTGGTACGAGCAGTACTTC.

The rearrangement joins TRBV7-2 to TRBJ1-1; TRBD1 might be the D (5 bases). Trimming took off 2 bases at V and 1 base at J, with 8 bases between the two ends. Per germline, CDR1 SGHTA and CDR2 FQGNSA. This CDR3 region has 14 residues. CDR3 amino acids: CASSLLGENTEAFF. In DNA, the CDR3 is TGTGCCAGCAGCTTATTGGGGGAGAACACTGAAGCTTTCTTT.

Concerning this clonotype: This may be a read error, as it is one base from a much larger clone. The chain is built from TRBV20-1 and TRBJ2-1; the D gene is possibly TRBD1 (6 bases). CDR3 length equals 12 residues. In germline, CDR1 is DFQATT, CDR2 SNEGSKA (reference sequence). Trimming cost V 5 bases and J 4 bases, with 9 bases left between them. DNA of the CDR3: TGCAGTGCTGAGACAGGATACAATGAGCAGTTCTTC. Protein sequence: CSAETGYNEQFF.

The genes are TRBV30 and TRBJ2-7, with 10 bases identical to TRBD1. The length of the CDR3 is 14 residues. Germline trimming cut 5 bases from V and 2 bases from J; bases unmatched to any gene: 6. In germline, CDR1 is GTSNPN, CDR2 SVGIG (reference sequence). In DNA, the CDR3 is TGTGCCTGGGGGACCGGACAGGGGGCCTACGAGCAGTACTTC. It translates to CAWGTGQGAYEQYF.

At least ten counts were recorded for this clonotype. J is TRBJ1-1 and V is TRBV6-5, with 7 bases identical to TRBD1. This CDR3 contains 13 residues. With V trimmed by 2 bases and J by 7 bases, 4 bases remained unmatched. Per germline, CDR1 MNHEY and CDR2 SVGAGI. CDR3 nucleotides: TGTGCCAGCAGTTACGGACAGGTTGGTGAAGCTTTCTTT. Its translation is CASSYGQVGEAFF.

This clonotype appeared many times. The CDR3 protein is CASSSQGTQPQHF. Here the CDR3 DNA reads TGTGCCAGCAGTTCACAGGGGACTCAGCCCCAGCATTTT. This chain links TRBV6-5 with TRBJ1-5, with TRBD1 matching 7 bases. The junction had 3 bases not matched to a gene; V was cut back by 4 bases and J by 6 bases. This CDR3 comprises 13 residues. Per the germline V gene, CDR1 is MNHEY and CDR2 is SVGAGI.

The V gene is TRBV25-1, the J gene TRBJ1-4, with TRBD1 as a possible D gene (6 bases). This CDR3 has 16 amino acids. V shed 8 bases and J shed 5 bases, with 21 bases lying between them. The germline CDR1 and CDR2 sequences are MGHDK and SYGVNS. The CDR3 coding sequence is TGTGCCAGCTCCTCGGGGGGCCGATGGGGGAATGAAAAACTGTTTTTT. This sequence encodes CASSSGGRWGNEKLFF.